This section outlines one T cell receptor beta chain sequence together with its context. The antigen is not known. V lost 4 bases, J lost 6 bases, and 19 bases lay in between. CDR1 SGHKS and CDR2 YYEKEE come from the germline V gene (reference sequence). The CDR3 runs 15 residues. Measured with immunoSEQ multiplex PCR; TCRdb has only the in-frame clones, and not every one. The top ten hold 4% to 4.5% of the sample, which has roughly 120,000 clones, about 90% seen once. The sample comes from a study of T cell responses to AZD1222 COVID-19 vaccine. Study-level findings and limits: Clonal diversity was possibly underestimated, and the donors were mostly white British, with more females.

The rearrangement uses TRBV5-5 and TRBJ1-2; D perhaps matches TRBD1 (6 bases). The material was peripheral blood, obtained on day 0 of AZD1222 vaccination. This receptor was identified in an adult in good health. As DNA, the CDR3 is TGTGCCAGCAGCACCCTCGGGACACCGGGTGATGGCTACACCTTC. It codes for CASSTLGTPGDGYTF.